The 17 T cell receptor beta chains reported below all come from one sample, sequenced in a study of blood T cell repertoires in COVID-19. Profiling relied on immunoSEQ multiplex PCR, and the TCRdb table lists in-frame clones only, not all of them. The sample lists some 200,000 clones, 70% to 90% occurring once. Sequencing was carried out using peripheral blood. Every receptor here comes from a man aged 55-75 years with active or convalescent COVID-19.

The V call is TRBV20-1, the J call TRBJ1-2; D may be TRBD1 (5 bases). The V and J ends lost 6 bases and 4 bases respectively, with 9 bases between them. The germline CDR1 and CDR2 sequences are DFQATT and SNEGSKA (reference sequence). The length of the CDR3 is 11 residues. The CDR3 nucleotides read TGCAGTGCAACAGGAATCTATGGCTACACCTTC. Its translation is CSATGIYGYTF.

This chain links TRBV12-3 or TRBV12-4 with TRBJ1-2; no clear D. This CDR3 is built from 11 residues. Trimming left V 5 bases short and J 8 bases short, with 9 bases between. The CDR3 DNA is TGTGCCAGCAGTCCGGGAGTCGGCTACACCTTC. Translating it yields CASSPGVGYTF.

The CDR3 reads CASSGGTSGEETQYF. The CDR3 coding sequence is TGCGCCAGCAGCGGAGGGACTAGCGGGGAAGAGACCCAGTACTTC. The gene calls are TRBV5-1 and TRBJ2-5; 13 bases are shared with TRBD2. CDR1 and CDR2 (germline): SGHRS, YFSETQ. There are 15 residues in the CDR3. After removal of 4 bases from V and 3 bases from J, the junction contained 3 bases not matched to a gene.

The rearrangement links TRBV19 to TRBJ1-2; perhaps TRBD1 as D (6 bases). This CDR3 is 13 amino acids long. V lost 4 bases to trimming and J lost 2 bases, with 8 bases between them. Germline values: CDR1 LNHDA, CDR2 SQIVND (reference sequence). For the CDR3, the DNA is TGTGCCAGTAGTAGGGACATCAACTATGGCTACACCTTC. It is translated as CASSRDINYGYTF. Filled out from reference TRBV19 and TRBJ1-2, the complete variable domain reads DGGITQSPKYLFRKEGQNVTLSCEQNLNHDAMYWYRQDPGQGLRLIYYSQIVNDFQKGDIAEGYSVSREKKESFPLTVTSAQKNPTAFYLCASSRDINYGYTFGSGTRLTVV.

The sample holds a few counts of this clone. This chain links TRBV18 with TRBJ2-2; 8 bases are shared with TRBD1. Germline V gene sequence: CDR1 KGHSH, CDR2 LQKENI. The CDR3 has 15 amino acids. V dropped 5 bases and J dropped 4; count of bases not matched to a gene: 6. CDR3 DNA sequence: TGTGCCAGCTCAACGGGACAGGTTGCCACCGGGGAGCTGTTTTTT. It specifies CASSTGQVATGELFF.

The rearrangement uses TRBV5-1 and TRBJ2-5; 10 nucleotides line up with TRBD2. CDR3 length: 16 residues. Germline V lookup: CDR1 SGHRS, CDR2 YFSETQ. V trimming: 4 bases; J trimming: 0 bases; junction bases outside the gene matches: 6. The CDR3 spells CASSPGLAGDQETQYF. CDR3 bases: TGCGCCAGCAGCCCCGGGCTAGCGGGGGACCAAGAGACCCAGTACTTC.

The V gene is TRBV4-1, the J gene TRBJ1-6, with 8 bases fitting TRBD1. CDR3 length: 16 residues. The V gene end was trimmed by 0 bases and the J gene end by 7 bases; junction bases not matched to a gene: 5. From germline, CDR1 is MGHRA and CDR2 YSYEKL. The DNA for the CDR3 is TGCGCCAGCAGCCAAGAACCGACAGGGGTCAATTCACCCCTCCACTTT. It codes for CASSQEPTGVNSPLHF.

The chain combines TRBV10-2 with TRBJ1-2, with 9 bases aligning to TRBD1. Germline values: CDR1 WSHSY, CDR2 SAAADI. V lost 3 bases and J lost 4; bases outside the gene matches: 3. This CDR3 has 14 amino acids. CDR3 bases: TGCGCCAGCAGTGATCTGGGACAGGGCTATGGCTACACCTTC. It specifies CASSDLGQGYGYTF.

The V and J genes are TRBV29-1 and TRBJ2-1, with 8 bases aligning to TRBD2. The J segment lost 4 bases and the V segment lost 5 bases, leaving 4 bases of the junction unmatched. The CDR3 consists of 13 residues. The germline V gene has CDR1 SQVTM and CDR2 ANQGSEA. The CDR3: CSVITGGYNEQFF. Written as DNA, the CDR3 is TGCAGCGTTATAACGGGGGGGTACAATGAGCAGTTCTTC.

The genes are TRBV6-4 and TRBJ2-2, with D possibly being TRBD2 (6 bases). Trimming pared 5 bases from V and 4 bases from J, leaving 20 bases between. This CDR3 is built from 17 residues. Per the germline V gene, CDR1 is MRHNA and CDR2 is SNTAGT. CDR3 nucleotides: TGTGCCAGCAGTCGACCGGGGGAGCGTCCACCCACCGGGGAGCTGTTTTTT. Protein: CASSRPGERPPTGELFF.

The CDR3 spells CASSEMAGGTDTQYF. CDR3 DNA: TGTGCCAGCAGTGAAATGGCAGGGGGTACAGATACGCAGTATTTT. J is TRBJ2-3 and V is TRBV6-1; 7 positions match TRBD1. The length of the CDR3 is 15 residues. Germline values: CDR1 MNHNS, CDR2 SASEGT. V was pared by 2 bases and J by 3 bases, with 5 bases of the junction left unmatched.

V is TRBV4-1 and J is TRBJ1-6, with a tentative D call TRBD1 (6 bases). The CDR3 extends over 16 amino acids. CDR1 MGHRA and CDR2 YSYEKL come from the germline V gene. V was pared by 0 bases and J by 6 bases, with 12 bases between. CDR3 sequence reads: CASSQESGQRNSPLHF. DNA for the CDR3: TGCGCCAGCAGCCAAGAAAGCGGACAGCGTAATTCACCCCTCCACTTT.

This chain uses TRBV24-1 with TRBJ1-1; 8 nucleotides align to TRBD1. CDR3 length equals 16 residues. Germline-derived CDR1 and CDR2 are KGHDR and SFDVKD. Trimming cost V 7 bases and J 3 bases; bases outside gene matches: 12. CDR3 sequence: CATSQTYRGLDTEAFF. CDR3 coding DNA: TGTGCCACCAGCCAGACGTACAGGGGGTTAGACACTGAAGCTTTCTTT.

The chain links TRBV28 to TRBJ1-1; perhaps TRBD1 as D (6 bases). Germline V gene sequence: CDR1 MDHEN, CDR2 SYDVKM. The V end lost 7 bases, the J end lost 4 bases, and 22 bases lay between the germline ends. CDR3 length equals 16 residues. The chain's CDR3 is CASTLPNGGPGTEAFF. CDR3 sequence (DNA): TGTGCCAGCACCCTCCCTAACGGGGGGCCTGGCACTGAAGCTTTCTTT.

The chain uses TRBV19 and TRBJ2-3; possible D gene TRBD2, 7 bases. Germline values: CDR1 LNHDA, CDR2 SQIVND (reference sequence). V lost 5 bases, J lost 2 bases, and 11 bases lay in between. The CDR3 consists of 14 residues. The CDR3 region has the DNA TGTGCCAGTAGTGCGGGGGCCTACACAGATACGCAGTATTTT. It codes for CASSAGAYTDTQYF. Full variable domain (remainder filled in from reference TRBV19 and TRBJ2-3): DGGITQSPKYLFRKEGQNVTLSCEQNLNHDAMYWYRQDPGQGLRLIYYSQIVNDFQKGDIAEGYSVSREKKESFPLTVTSAQKNPTAFYLCASSAGAYTDTQYFGPGTRLTVL.

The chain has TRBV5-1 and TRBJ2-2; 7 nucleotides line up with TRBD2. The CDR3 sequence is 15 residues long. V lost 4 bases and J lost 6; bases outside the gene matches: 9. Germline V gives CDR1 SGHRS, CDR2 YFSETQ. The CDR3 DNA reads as TGCGCCAGCAGCCCCCGGGGTAGCGGGTCCGGGGAGCTGTTTTTT. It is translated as CASSPRGSGSGELFF. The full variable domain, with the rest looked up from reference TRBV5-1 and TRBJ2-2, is KAGVTQTPRYLIKTRGQQVTLSCSPISGHRSVSWYQQTPGQGLQFLFEYFSETQRNKGNFPGRFSGRQFSNSRSEMNVSTLELGDSALYLCASSPRGSGSGELFFGEGSRLTVL.

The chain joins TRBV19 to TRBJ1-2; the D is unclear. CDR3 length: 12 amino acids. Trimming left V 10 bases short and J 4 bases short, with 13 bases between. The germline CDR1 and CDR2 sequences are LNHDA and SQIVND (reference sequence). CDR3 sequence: CATSGLPYGYTF. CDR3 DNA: TGTGCCACCTCTGGACTCCCCTATGGCTACACCTTC. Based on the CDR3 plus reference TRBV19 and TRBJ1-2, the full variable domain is DGGITQSPKYLFRKEGQNVTLSCEQNLNHDAMYWYRQDPGQGLRLIYYSQIVNDFQKGDIAEGYSVSREKKESFPLTVTSAQKNPTAFYLCATSGLPYGYTFGSGTRLTVV.